The clone carrying this TCR beta chain was observed a few times. The data derive from a study of shared clonotypes between healthy human individuals. The germline V gene encodes CDR1 SGHDT and CDR2 YYEEEE. Trimming shortened V by 4 bases and J by 4 bases, and 17 bases separated the two germline ends. This CDR3 spans 15 amino acids. This was a deep-level run. Profiling relied on immunoSEQ multiplex PCR, and the TCRdb table lists in-frame clones only, not all of them. The sample records about 460,000 clones, 70% to 80% being singletons. Nashville, Tennessee was home to all donors, each a Caucasian adult. Genomic DNA came from about 90 million PBMCs in unsorted samples.

This sequence originates from a woman between 40 and 55 years old in good health. Some clones in this sample may be carry-over from other donors' samples. The chain employs TRBV5-6 and TRBJ2-5; D might be TRBD1 or TRBD2, each matching 5 bases. The sequenced sample was PBMCs. The CDR3 nucleotides are TGTGCCAGCAGCCGCACTATTACTAGGGGAGAGACCCAGTACTTC. The encoded protein is CASSRTITRGETQYF. Supplemented by reference TRBV5-6 and TRBJ2-5, the full variable domain reads DAGVTQSPTHLIKTRGQQVTLRCSPKSGHDTVSWYQQALGQGPQFIFQYYEEEERQRGNFPDRFSGHQFPNYSSELNVNALLLGDSALYLCASSRTITRGETQYFGPGTRLLVL.